This T cell receptor (beta chain) was sequenced in a study of CD8 T cells in ankylosing spondylitis. Study conclusions and caveats: Disease-linked clones reportedly concentrated significantly in matched ankylosing spondylitis synovial fluid. There was a TCR beta motif, made of several highly homologous variants, that appeared characteristic of ankylosing spondylitis blood. Prior literature has documented some motif variants in synovial fluid and blood from reactive arthritis.

The CDR3 loop spans 14 amino acids. Trimming left V 5 bases short and J 0 bases short, with 11 bases between. Germline V gene lookup returns CDR1 DFQATT and CDR2 SNEGSKA (reference sequence). Comments on this clonotype: As yet, its antigen is unknown.

The TCR beta libraries were generated through quantitative 5'-RACE incorporating molecular barcodes. In TCRdb, the 5' RACE reads were re-called with MiXCR into one record per CDR3 protein. Of 400,000 or so distinct CDR3 sequences in the sample, 25% to 30% are singletons; the top ten hold 0.75% to 0.9%. This chain links TRBV20-1 with TRBJ1-5; D is unclear. The receptor was isolated from a male donor with ankylosing spondylitis. Specimen: blood, either unsorted or a sorted T cell fraction (not recorded which). The CDR3 nucleotides are TGCAGTGCTTTTACCCAGTATAGCAATCAGCCCCAGCATTTT. Residues: CSAFTQYSNQPQHF.